This T cell receptor beta chain was captured in a study of breast tumors, draining lymph nodes, adjacent tissues. This clonotype has at least ten counts. What it recognizes is unknown. Overall study findings and caveats: Tumor and nontumor repertoires were significantly more similar in luminal-like than in basal-like breast cancer. Most tumor T cells seemingly derive from lymph node, then expand in tumor. Tumors had less TCR diversity than lymph nodes, more than nontumor tissue. Data only fit, rather than demonstrated, lymph node origin of most tumor T cells.

V lost 3 bases and J lost 4, with 16 bases in between. This CDR3 spans 15 amino acids. Germline V gene data show CDR1 as SGHDT and CDR2 as YYEEEE. Each CDR3 protein is one row after TCRdb ran MiXCR on the multiplex PCR reads. Here the sample spans approximately 210,000 distinct CDR3 sequences, roughly 30% being singletons. The lymph nodes were axillary draining lymph nodes from breast cancer patients. The source of this sequence is a female donor with breast cancer. Some clones in this sample may be carry-over from other donors' samples. Sequenced: axillary lymph node tissue. The chain employs TRBV5-6 and TRBJ1-2; D may be TRBD1 (6 bases). In DNA, the CDR3 is TGTGCCAGCAGCTCGCTGGACAGCAGGATCTATGGCTACACCTTC. Protein product: CASSSLDSRIYGYTF.